This section outlines one TCR beta chain sequence together with its context. The table lists this clone with a few counts. The clone's antigen remains unknown. No base quality values were provided; no much bigger clone lies one nucleotide off. TCRbeta CDR3 regions were amplified from genomic DNA by means of the immunoSEQ Assay, a bias-controlled multiplex PCR. Per the source publication's procedure: Nucleated cell counts per sample were estimated from amplification of reference gene primers within the assay. To quantify the absolute abundance of each unique TCRbeta CDR3 rearrangement, sequence reads were collapsed and filtered. For each sample, productive Simpson clonality was calculated as the square root of Simpson's diversity index across productive rearrangements. Not all clones reach the TCRdb copy of this immuneACCESS table, which keeps in-frame sequences only. Checked studies attribute under half of the gap to unresolved V genes and leave the rest unexplained. V and J calls plus clone size are reproduced from that table; the DNA served to infer D and trimming. The sample contains 40,000 to 55,000 clones, 70% to 90% of them found a single time. Of the sample, 25% to 35% is held by the ten largest clones.

The sample comes from a study of blood T cell repertoires in COVID-19 (dated by TCRdb to the early 2020s). General notes on the study: Samples covering the acute and convalescent phases of COVID-19 were provided by collaborators in the United States, Italy and Spain. The prospective study material was composed of cDNA or gDNA derived from T cells, B-cell-depleted T cells, or PBMCs. The dataset comprised deeply sampled blood TCRbeta repertoires from subjects exposed to, actively infected with, or recovered from COVID-19. The repertoires were made available in a free public database intended to serve as a resource for research on the immune response to SARS-CoV-2. The samples were drawn from two sources: the first 160 participants of the ongoing ImmuneRACE study, and over 950 subjects contributed by 6 global collaborators. Sample metadata almost always included a de-identified subject ID, COVID-19 status, age in years and sex. Where available, HLA class I and class II types were obtained from metadata supplied by the sample provider rather than from assay-based typing.

From a lookup of the germline V gene, CDR1 and CDR2 are SGHRS and YFSETQ. V loses 9 bases, J loses 13 bases, and the germline ends lie 20 bases apart. The CDR3 starts with the cysteine, ends with the phenylalanine, and has 13 residues. The DNA shown is the 39-base CDR3, in frame from base 1. Broad study findings and their caveats: Clinical and demographic metadata were provided uncurated, with the amount varying by source and participant.

Whole blood was collected in K2EDTA tubes by collaborating institutions according to the institutions' own protocols. Collaborator samples were shipped for TCRbeta analysis as frozen whole blood, isolated PBMCs, or DNA extracted from either sample type. Sequencing was done on a sample of peripheral blood. The chain links TRBV5-1 with TRBJ1-6, and perhaps TRBD1 as D gene, on 6 matching bases. This TCR derives from a woman of 80 years or more with acute or convalescent COVID-19. This receptor has the CDR3 CATSPGGQVPLHF. The bases are TGCGCCACCTCGCCCGGGGGGCAGGTGCCCCTCCACTTT.